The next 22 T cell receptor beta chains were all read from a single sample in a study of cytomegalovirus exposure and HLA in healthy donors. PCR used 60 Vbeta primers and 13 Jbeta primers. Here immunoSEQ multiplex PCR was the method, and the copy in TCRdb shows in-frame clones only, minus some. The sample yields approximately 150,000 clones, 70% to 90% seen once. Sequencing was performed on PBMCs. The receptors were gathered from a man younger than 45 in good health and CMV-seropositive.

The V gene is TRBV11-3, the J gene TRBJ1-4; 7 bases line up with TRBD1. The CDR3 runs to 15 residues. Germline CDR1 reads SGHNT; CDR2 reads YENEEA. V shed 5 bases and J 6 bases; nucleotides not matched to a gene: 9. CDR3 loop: CASSARQGGHEKLFF. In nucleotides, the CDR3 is TGTGCCAGCAGCGCCAGACAGGGAGGACATGAAAAACTGTTTTTT. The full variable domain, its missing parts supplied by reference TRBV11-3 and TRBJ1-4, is EAGVVQSPRYKIIEKKQPVAFWCNPISGHNTLYWYLQNLGQGPELLIRYENEEAVDDSQLPKDRFSAERLKGVDSTLKIQPAELGDSAVYLCASSARQGGHEKLFFGSGTQLSVL.

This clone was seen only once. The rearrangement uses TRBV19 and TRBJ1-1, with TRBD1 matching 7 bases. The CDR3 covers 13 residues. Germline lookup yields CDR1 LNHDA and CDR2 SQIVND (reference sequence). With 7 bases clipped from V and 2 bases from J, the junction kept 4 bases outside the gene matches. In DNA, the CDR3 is TGTGCCAGTACGCGGGACAGTAACACTGAAGCTTTCTTT. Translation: CASTRDSNTEAFF. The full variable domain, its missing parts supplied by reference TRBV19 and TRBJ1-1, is DGGITQSPKYLFRKEGQNVTLSCEQNLNHDAMYWYRQDPGQGLRLIYYSQIVNDFQKGDIAEGYSVSREKKESFPLTVTSAQKNPTAFYLCASTRDSNTEAFFGQGTRLTVV.

In DNA form, the CDR3 reads TGCGCCAGCAGCCTAGCTGGGGAGACGCAGTATTTT. Its translation: CASSLAGETQYF. The chain employs TRBV4-3 and TRBJ2-3; TRBD2 is a possible D gene (5 bases). V lost 4 bases and J 9 bases, leaving 11 bases between the germline ends. Per germline, CDR1 LGHNA and CDR2 YSLEER. The CDR3 consists of 12 residues.

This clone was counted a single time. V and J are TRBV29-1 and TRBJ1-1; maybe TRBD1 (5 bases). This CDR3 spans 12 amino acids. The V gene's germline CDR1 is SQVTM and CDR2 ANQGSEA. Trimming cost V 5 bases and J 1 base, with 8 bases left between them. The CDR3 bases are TGCAGCGTTATAACAGGGAACACTGAAGCTTTCTTT. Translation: CSVITGNTEAFF.

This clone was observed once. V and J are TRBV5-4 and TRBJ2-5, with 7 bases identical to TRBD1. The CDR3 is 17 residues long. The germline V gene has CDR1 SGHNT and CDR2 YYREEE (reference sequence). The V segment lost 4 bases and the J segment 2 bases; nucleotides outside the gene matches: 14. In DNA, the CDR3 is TGTGCCAGCAGCCCCGGAGACAGGGTACGGGTTCAAGAGACCCAGTACTTC. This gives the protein CASSPGDRVRVQETQYF.

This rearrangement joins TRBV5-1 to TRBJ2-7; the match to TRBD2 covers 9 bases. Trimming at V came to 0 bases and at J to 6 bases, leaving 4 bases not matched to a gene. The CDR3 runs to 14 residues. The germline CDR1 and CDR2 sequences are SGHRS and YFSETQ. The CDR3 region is CASSLGGAGGEQYV. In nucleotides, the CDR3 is TGCGCCAGCAGCTTGGGGGGAGCGGGAGGCGAGCAGTACGTC.

CDR3 sequence reads: CASSATGVGYEQYF. DNA for the CDR3: TGTGCCAGCTCAGCGACAGGGGTCGGGTACGAGCAGTACTTC. This sequence joins TRBV18 and TRBJ2-7, with 8 bases matching TRBD1. This CDR3 has 14 residues. Germline CDR1 and CDR2: KGHSH and LQKENI. V lost 5 bases and J lost 4; bases outside the gene matches: 7.

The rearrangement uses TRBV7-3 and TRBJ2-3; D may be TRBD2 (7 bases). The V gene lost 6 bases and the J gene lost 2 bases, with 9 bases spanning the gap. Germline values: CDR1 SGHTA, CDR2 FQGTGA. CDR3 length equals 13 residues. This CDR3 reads CASSRGATDTQYF. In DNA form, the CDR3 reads TGTGCCAGCAGTCGGGGGGCCACAGATACGCAGTATTTT. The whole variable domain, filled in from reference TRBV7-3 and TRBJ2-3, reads GAGVSQTPSNKVTEKGKYVELRCDPISGHTALYWYRQSLGQGPEFLIYFQGTGAADDSGLPNDRFFAVRPEGSVSTLKIQRTERGDSAVYLCASSRGATDTQYFGPGTRLTVL.

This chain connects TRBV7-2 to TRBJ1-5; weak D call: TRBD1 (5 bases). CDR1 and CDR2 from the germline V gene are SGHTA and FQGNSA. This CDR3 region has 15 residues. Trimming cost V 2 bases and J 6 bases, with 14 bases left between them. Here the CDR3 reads CASSLSFGAPQPQHF. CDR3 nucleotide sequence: TGTGCCAGCAGCTTATCTTTTGGGGCCCCTCAGCCCCAGCATTTT.

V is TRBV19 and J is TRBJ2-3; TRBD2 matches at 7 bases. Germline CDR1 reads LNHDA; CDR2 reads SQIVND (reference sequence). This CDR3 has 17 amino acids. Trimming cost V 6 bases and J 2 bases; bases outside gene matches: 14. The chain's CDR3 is CASSPTPGLFTTDTQYF. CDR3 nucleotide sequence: TGTGCCAGTAGCCCTACCCCGGGACTATTTACCACAGATACGCAGTATTTT.

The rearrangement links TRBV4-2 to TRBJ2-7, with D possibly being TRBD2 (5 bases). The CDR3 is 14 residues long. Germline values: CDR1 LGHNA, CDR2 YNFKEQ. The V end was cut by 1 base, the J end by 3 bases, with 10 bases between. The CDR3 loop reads CASSQAVSDYEQYF. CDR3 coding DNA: TGTGCCAGCAGCCAAGCGGTTAGCGACTACGAGCAGTACTTC.

The CDR3 bases are TGTGCCAGCAGCGTAGTAAGGCTAGCGGAGTCCCTCCAGGAGACCCAGTACTTC. It codes for CASSVVRLAESLQETQYF. The gene calls are TRBV9 and TRBJ2-5, with TRBD2 matching over 7 bases. The J segment lost 5 bases and the V segment lost 0 bases, leaving 16 bases of the junction unmatched. The CDR3 is made up of 18 amino acids. The germline V gene encodes CDR1 SGDLS and CDR2 YYNGEE. The full variable domain, rest sourced from reference TRBV9 and TRBJ2-5, is DSGVTQTPKHLITATGQRVTLRCSPRSGDLSVYWYQQSLDQGLQFLIQYYNGEERAKGNILERFSAQQFPDLHSELNLSSLELGDSALYFCASSVVRLAESLQETQYFGPGTRLLVL.

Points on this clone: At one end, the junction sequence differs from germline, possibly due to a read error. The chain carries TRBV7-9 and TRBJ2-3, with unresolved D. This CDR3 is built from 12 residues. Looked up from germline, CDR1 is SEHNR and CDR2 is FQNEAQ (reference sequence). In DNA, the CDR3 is TGTTCCAGCAGCTTGTACACAGATACGCAGTATTTT. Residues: CSSSLYTDTQYF.

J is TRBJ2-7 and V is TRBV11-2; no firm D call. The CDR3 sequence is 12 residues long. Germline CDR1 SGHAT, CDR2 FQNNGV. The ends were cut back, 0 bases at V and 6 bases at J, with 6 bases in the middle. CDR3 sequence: CASSLDGTEQYF. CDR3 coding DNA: TGTGCCAGCAGCTTAGACGGTACCGAGCAGTACTTC.

Here the CDR3 DNA reads TGCGCCAGCAGCTTGATACCGGGACAGGGGGCCAACGGGGAGCTGTTTTTT. This sequence encodes CASSLIPGQGANGELFF. The chain carries TRBV5-1 and TRBJ2-2, with 12 bases that match TRBD1. The CDR3 is 17 amino acids. Germline V CDR1 and CDR2: SGHRS, YFSETQ. Trimming at V came to 1 base and at J to 7 bases, leaving 8 bases not matched to a gene.

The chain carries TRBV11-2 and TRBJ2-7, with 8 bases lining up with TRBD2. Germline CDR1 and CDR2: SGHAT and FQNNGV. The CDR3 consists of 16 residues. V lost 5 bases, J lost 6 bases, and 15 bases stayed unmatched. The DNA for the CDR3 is TGTGCCAGCAGCGGCTCCGGGGTTCCCGGGACTAGCGAGCAGTACGTC. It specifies CASSGSGVPGTSEQYV.

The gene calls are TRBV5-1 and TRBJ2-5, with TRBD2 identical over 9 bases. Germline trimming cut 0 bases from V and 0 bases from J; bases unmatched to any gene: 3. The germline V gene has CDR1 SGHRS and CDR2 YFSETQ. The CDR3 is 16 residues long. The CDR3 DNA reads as TGCGCCAGCAGCTTGGAGCCTAGCGGGAACCAAGAGACCCAGTACTTC. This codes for CASSLEPSGNQETQYF.

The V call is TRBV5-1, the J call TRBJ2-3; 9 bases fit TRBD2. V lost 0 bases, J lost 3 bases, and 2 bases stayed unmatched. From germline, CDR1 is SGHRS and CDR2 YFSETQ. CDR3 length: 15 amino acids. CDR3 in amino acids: CASSLDAGGTDTQYF. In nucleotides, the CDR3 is TGCGCCAGCAGCTTGGATGCGGGGGGGACAGATACGCAGTATTTT. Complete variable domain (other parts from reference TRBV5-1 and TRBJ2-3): KAGVTQTPRYLIKTRGQQVTLSCSPISGHRSVSWYQQTPGQGLQFLFEYFSETQRNKGNFPGRFSGRQFSNSRSEMNVSTLELGDSALYLCASSLDAGGTDTQYFGPGTRLTVL.

In DNA form, the CDR3 reads TGTGCCAGCAGCCAAGATGCGGGACTAGCGGGAACGGCAGATACGCAGTATTTT. Residues: CASSQDAGLAGTADTQYF. The chain combines TRBV4-2 with TRBJ2-3, with 13 bases lining up with TRBD2. The CDR3 consists of 18 residues. V trimming: 0 bases; J trimming: 4 bases; junction bases outside the gene matches: 7. Germline CDR1 is LGHNA and CDR2 is YNFKEQ.

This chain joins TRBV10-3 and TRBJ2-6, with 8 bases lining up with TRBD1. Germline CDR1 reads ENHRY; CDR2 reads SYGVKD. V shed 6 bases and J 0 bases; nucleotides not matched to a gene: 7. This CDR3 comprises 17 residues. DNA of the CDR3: TGTGCCATCAGGCCCGGGACAGGACCCTCTGGGGCCAACGTCCTGACTTTC. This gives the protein CAIRPGTGPSGANVLTF.

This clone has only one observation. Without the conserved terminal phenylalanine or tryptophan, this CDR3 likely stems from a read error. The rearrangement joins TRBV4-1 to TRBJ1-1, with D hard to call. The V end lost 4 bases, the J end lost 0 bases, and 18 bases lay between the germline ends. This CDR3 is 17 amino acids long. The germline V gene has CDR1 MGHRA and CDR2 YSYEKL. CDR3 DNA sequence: TGCGCCAGCAGCCCCGTCGGCAGCGGGCCCTTGAACACTGAAGCTTTCCTT. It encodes CASSPVGSGPLNTEAFL.

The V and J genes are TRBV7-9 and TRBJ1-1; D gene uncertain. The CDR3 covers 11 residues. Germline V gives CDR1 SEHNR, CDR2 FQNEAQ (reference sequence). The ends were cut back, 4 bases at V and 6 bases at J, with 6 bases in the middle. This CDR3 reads CASSSLAEAFF. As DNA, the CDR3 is TGTGCCAGCAGCTCACTAGCTGAAGCTTTCTTT.